A selection of T cell receptor beta chains follows, all from one sample in a study of blood T cell repertoires in COVID-19. Generated by immunoSEQ multiplex PCR, the TCRdb table keeps only in-frame clones and is missing some. This sample has fewer than 250,000 clones; roughly 84% occur once, and the top ten carry 5.5% to 7.5%. Sequenced material: PBMCs or T cells enriched from blood (not recorded which). The receptors were gathered from a woman aged 40 to 55 who had recovered from COVID-19. CDR3s include the opening cysteine and the closing phenylalanine or tryptophan. D genes are given only for firm matches. Size is omitted from some rows. Given values are once, few, many or a class for expanded clones.

abundance | j_gene | v_gene | d_gene | CDR3aa | CDR3nt
- | TRBJ1-5 | TRBV5-1 | - | CASSLQVQNQPQHF | TGCGCCAGCAGCTTGCAGGTACAAAATCAACCCCAGCATTTT
- | TRBJ2-1 | TRBV28 | TRBD1 | CASSSPTGGTVNEQFF | TGTGCCAGCAGTTCACCTACAGGGGGAACGGTCAATGAGCAGTTCTTC
once | TRBJ2-7 | TRBV7-9 | - | CASSLRGEEEQYF | TGTGCCAGCAGCTTACGCGGAGAGGAGGAGCAGTACTTC
- | TRBJ2-5 | TRBV6-1 | TRBD2 | CASSEALAGVETQYF | TGTGCCAGCAGTGAAGCACTAGCGGGAGTAGAGACCCAGTACTTC
- | TRBJ2-4 | TRBV9 | TRBD2 | CASSPRLAGRLAKNIQYF | TGTGCCAGCAGCCCCCGGCTAGCGGGGAGACTAGCCAAAAACATTCAGTACTTC
- | TRBJ2-1 | TRBV4-1 | TRBD2 | CASSQGAGNRLAEQFF | TGCGCCAGCAGCCAAGGGGCAGGGAACAGACTAGCGGAGCAGTTCTTC
- | TRBJ2-5 | TRBV10-2 | - | CASLNYGSSETQYF | TGCGCCAGTTTGAACTACGGATCTTCGGAGACCCAGTACTTC
- | TRBJ1-4 | TRBV4-1 | TRBD1 | CASSHHRDRINEKLFF | TGCGCCAGCAGCCACCACCGGGACAGGATTAATGAAAAACTGTTTTTT
once | TRBJ1-2 | TRBV5-6 | - | CASSLSQGLYGYTF | TGTGCCAGCAGCTTGTCCCAGGGCCTCTATGGCTACACCTTC
- | TRBJ2-2 | TRBV30 | TRBD2 | CAWGDYLAGELFF | TGTGCCTGGGGGGACTACTTGGCCGGGGAGCTGTTTTTT
- | TRBJ2-7 | TRBV19 | TRBD1 | CASSRDRFNEQYF | TGTGCCAGTAGTCGGGACAGGTTCAACGAGCAGTACTTC
- | TRBJ1-4 | TRBV11-2 | - | CASSRNEKLFF | TGTGCCAGCAGCCGTAATGAAAAACTGTTTTTT
- | TRBJ1-1 | TRBV16 | TRBD1 | CASSQLTGAIEAFF | TGTGCCAGCAGCCAACTGACAGGGGCGATTGAAGCTTTCTTT
few | TRBJ2-1 | TRBV5-1 | TRBD2 | CASSLALAGGPSEQFF | TGCGCCAGCAGCTTGGCCCTGGCGGGAGGGCCGAGTGAGCAGTTCTTC
once | TRBJ1-1 | TRBV2 | - | CASSEALQAGNTEAFF | TGTGCCAGCAGTGAAGCGCTTCAGGCAGGCAACACTGAAGCTTTCTTT
- | TRBJ2-7 | TRBV12-3/TRBV12-4 | - | CASSSFYEQYF | TGTGCCAGCAGTTCTTTCTACGAGCAGTACTTC
- | TRBJ1-6 | TRBV7-9 | - | CASTWAGENSPLHF | TGTGCCAGCACCTGGGCGGGTGAGAATTCACCCCTCCACTTT
- | TRBJ1-6 | TRBV25-1 | - | CASTGFGSPLHF | TGTGCCAGCACCGGTTTTGGTTCACCCCTCCACTTT
- | TRBJ1-4 | TRBV19 | - | CASNQQGKRSEKLFF | TGTGCCAGTAACCAACAGGGAAAGAGATCGGAAAAACTGTTTTTT
once | TRBJ2-7 | TRBV5-4 | TRBD2 | CASSSHGTSGAYEQYF | TGTGCCAGCAGCTCACACGGGACTAGCGGGGCCTACGAGCAGTACTTC
- | TRBJ2-4 | TRBV19 | - | CASSISSGGMENIQYF | TGTGCCAGTAGTATAAGTTCTGGCGGGATGGAAAACATTCAGTACTTC
- | TRBJ1-5 | TRBV19 | - | CASSKGETQPQHF | TGTGCCAGTAGTAAAGGAGAAACGCAGCCCCAGCATTTT
- | TRBJ1-2 | TRBV24-1 | TRBD1 | CATSDGQGVYGYTF | TGTGCCACCAGTGATGGACAGGGGGTCTATGGCTACACCTTC
- | TRBJ2-3 | TRBV20-1 | - | CSARPMDTQYF | TGCAGTGCTAGACCCATGGATACGCAGTATTTT
- | TRBJ1-1 | TRBV6-2/TRBV6-3 | TRBD1 | CASSKSPGQGNTEAFF | TGTGCCAGCAGTAAGTCTCCTGGACAGGGGAACACTGAAGCTTTCTTT
- | TRBJ1-1 | TRBV5-1 | TRBD1 | CASSLAVGTGVFEAFF | TGCGCCAGCAGCTTGGCTGTCGGGACAGGGGTATTTGAAGCTTTCTTT
- | TRBJ1-6 | TRBV28 | - | CASRQTGPLHF | TGTGCCAGCAGGCAGACAGGACCCCTCCACTTT
- | TRBJ2-5 | TRBV28 | - | CASSLSDRMETQYF | TGTGCCAGCAGTTTATCAGACAGGATGGAGACCCAGTACTTC